This entry describes one T cell receptor beta chain. The sample belongs to a study of OX40 agonist ivuxolimab in advanced cancers. Study summary: There were three patients with partial responses, one having hepatocellular carcinoma and two cutaneous melanoma.

Some clones are missing from TCRdb's copy, which holds only in-frame ones; the method was immunoSEQ multiplex PCR. The table has 68,000 or so clones, around 83% seen once; the top ten hold 1.4%. Sequencing was performed on CD4+ or CD8+ T cells sorted from blood, taken in a trial of the OX40 agonist ivuxolimab. The origin of this receptor is an adult with an advanced solid tumor such as melanoma, head and neck, liver or kidney cancer.

For the CDR3, the DNA is TGTGCCAGCAGCGTGGGTATTAGCGGGGGGCAGTTCTTC. This codes for CASSVGISGGQFF. This chain uses TRBV7-2 with TRBJ2-1; 9 bases are a match to TRBD2. V lost 5 bases, J lost 12 bases, and 8 bases stayed unmatched. Per the germline V gene, CDR1 is SGHTA and CDR2 is FQGNSA. CDR3 length: 13 residues.